The sequence of this TCR beta chain was determined in a study of blood T cell repertoires in COVID-19. At the level of the study: Sites in the United States, Italy and Spain provided acute and convalescent COVID-19 samples. PBMCs, B-cell-depleted T cells, or T cells provided the cDNA or gDNA that made up the material.

In Cohort 3, a recovered donor had either two negative PCRs, clearance, or symptom resolution. This table comes from immunoSEQ multiplex PCR, and its TCRdb copy is limited to in-frame clones, with some not included. The data show 250,000 to 300,000 clones, approximately 85% seen once. The CDR3 contains 15 residues. V lost 0 bases and J 8 bases, leaving 15 bases between the germline ends. The germline V gene has CDR1 SGHRS and CDR2 YFSETQ. The source of this sequence is a woman in her forties or fifties who had recovered from COVID-19. This chain uses TRBV5-1 with TRBJ2-1; possible D gene TRBD2, 6 bases. The specimen was PBMCs or T cells enriched from blood (not recorded which). In DNA, the CDR3 is TGCGCCAGCAGCTTGGGGGCAGGGAGGAAGGATGAGCAGTTCTTC. Its translation: CASSLGAGRKDEQFF.